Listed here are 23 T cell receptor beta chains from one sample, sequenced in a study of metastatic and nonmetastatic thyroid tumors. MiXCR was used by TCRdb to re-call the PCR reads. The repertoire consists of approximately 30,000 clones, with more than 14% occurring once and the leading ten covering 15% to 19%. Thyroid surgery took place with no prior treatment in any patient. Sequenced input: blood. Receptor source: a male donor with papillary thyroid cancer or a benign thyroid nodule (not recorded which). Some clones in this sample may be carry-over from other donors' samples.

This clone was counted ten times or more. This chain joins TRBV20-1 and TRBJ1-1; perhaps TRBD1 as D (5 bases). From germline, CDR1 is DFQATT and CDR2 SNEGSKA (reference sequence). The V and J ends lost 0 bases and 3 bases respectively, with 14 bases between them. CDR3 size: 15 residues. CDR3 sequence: CSARDAAGRDTEAFF. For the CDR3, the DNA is TGCAGTGCTAGAGATGCAGCAGGGAGGGACACTGAAGCTTTCTTT.

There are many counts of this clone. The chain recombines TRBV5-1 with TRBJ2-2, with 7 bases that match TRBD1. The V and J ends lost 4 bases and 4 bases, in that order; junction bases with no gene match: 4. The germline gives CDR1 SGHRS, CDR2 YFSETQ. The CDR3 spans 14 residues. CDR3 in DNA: TGCGCCAGCAGCAGTGCAGGGGGCACCGGGGAGCTGTTTTTT. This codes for CASSSAGGTGELFF. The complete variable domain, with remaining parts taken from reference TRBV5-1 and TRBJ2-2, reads KAGVTQTPRYLIKTRGQQVTLSCSPISGHRSVSWYQQTPGQGLQFLFEYFSETQRNKGNFPGRFSGRQFSNSRSEMNVSTLELGDSALYLCASSSAGGTGELFFGEGSRLTVL.

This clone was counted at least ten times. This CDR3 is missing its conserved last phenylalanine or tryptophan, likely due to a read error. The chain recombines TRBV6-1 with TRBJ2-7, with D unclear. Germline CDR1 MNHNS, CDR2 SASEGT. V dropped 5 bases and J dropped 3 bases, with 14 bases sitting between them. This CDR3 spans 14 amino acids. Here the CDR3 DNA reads TGTGCCAGCAGTATCCAACAATCCAGCTACGAGCAGTACCTC. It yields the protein CASSIQQSSYEQYL.

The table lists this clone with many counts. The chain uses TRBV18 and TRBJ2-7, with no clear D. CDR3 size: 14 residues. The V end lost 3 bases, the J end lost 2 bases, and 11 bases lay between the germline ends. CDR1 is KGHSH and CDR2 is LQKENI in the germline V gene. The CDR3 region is CASSPPKPPYEQYF. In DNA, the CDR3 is TGTGCCAGCTCACCCCCTAAACCACCCTACGAGCAGTACTTC.

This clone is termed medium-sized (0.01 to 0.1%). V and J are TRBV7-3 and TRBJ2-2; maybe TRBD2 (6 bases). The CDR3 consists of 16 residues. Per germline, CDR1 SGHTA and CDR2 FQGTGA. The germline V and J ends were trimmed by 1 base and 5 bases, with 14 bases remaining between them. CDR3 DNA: TGTGCCAGCAGCTTAATTGGAGGGGACCAAACCGGGGAGCTGTTTTTT. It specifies CASSLIGGDQTGELFF.

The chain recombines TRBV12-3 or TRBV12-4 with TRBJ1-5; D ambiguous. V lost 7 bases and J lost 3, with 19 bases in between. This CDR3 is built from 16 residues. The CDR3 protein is CASTPRGGCDNQPQHF. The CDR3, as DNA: TGTGCCAGCACCCCTCGAGGCGGGTGTGACAATCAGCCCCAGCATTTT.

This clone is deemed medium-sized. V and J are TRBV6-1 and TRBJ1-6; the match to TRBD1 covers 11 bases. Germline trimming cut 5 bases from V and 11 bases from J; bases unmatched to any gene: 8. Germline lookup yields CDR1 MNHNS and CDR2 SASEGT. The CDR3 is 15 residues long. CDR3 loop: CASSPWTGGGTPLHF. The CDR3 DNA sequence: TGTGCCAGCAGTCCTTGGACAGGGGGCGGGACACCCCTCCACTTT.

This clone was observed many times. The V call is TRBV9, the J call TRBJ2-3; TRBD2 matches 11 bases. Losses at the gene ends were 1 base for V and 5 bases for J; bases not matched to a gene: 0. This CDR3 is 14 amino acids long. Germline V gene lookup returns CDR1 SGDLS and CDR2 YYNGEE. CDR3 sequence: CASSVTSGGDTQYF. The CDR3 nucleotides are TGTGCCAGCAGCGTAACTAGCGGGGGAGATACGCAGTATTTT.

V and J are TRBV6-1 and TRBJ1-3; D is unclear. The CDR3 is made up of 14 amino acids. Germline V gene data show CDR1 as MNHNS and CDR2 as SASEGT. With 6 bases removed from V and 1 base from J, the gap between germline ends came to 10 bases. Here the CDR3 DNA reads TGTGCCAGCAGCTTTACGGTTTCTGGAAACACCATATATTTT. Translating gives CASSFTVSGNTIYF.

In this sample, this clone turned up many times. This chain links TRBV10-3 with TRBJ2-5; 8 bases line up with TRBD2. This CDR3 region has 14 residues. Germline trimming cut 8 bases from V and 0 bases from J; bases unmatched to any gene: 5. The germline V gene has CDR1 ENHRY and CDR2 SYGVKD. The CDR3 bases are TGTGCCATCGGGACTAGTTTGTACCAAGAGACCCAGTACTTC. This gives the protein CAIGTSLYQETQYF.

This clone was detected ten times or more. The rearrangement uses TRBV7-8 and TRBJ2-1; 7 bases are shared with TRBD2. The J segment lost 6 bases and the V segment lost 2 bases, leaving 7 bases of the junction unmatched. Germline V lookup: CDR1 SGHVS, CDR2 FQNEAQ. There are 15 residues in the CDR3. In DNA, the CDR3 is TGTGCCAGCAGCTTAAACGTTGGCGGGAGCAATGAGCAGTTCTTC. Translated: CASSLNVGGSNEQFF. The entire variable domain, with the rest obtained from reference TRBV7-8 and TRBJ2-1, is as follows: GAGVSQSPRYKVAKRGQDVALRCDPISGHVSLFWYQQALGQGPEFLTYFQNEAQLDKSGLPSDRFFAERPEGSVSTLKIQRTQQEDSAVYLCASSLNVGGSNEQFFGPGTRLTVL.

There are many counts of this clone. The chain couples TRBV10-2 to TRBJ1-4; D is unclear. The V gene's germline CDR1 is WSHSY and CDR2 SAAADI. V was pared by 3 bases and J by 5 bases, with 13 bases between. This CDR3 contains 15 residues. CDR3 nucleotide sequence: TGCGCCAGCAGTGATGTGACGGACTTCAATGAAAAACTGTTTTTT. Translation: CASSDVTDFNEKLFF.

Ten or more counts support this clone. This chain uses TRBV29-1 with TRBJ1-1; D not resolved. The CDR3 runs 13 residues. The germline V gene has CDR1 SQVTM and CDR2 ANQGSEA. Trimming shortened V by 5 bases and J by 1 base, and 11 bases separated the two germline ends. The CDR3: CSVFETANTEAFF. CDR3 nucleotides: TGCAGCGTTTTCGAGACGGCGAACACTGAAGCTTTCTTT.

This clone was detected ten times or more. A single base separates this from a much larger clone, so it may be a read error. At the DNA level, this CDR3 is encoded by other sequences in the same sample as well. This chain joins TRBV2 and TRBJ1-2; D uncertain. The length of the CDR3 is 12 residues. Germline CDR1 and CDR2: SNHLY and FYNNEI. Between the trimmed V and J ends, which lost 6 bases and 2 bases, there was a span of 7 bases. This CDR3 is CASSGANYGYTF. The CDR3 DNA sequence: TGTGCCAGCAGCGGCGCAAACTATGGCTACACCTTC.

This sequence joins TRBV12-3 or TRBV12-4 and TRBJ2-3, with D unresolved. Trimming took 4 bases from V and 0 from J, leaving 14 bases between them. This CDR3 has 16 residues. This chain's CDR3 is CASSYAKGPSTDTQYF. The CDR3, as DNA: TGTGCCAGCAGTTACGCGAAGGGCCCTAGCACAGATACGCAGTATTTT.

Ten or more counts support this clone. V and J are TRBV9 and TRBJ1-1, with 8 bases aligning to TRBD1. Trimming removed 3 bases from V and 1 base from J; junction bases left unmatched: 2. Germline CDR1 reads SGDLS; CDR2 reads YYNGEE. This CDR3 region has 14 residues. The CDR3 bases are TGTGCCAGCAGCGAGACAGGGGCGAACACTGAAGCTTTCTTT. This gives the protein CASSETGANTEAFF. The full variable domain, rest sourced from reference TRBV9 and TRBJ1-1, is DSGVTQTPKHLITATGQRVTLRCSPRSGDLSVYWYQQSLDQGLQFLIQYYNGEERAKGNILERFSAQQFPDLHSELNLSSLELGDSALYFCASSETGANTEAFFGQGTRLTVV.

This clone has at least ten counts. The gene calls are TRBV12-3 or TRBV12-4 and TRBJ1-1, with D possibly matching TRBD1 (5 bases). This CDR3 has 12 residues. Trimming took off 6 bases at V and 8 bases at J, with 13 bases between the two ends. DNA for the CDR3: TGTGCCAGCAGCCGTCAGGGTGGCGAAGCTTTCTTT. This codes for CASSRQGGEAFF.

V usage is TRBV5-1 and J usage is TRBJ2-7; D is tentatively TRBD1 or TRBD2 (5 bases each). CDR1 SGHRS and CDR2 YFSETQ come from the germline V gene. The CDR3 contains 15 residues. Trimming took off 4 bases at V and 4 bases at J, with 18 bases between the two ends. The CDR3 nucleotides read TGCGCCAGCAGCGGCGGGCAGGGCCTCGAATACGAGCAGTACTTC. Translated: CASSGGQGLEYEQYF. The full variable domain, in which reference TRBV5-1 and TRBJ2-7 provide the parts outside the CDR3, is KAGVTQTPRYLIKTRGQQVTLSCSPISGHRSVSWYQQTPGQGLQFLFEYFSETQRNKGNFPGRFSGRQFSNSRSEMNVSTLELGDSALYLCASSGGQGLEYEQYFGPGTRLTVT.

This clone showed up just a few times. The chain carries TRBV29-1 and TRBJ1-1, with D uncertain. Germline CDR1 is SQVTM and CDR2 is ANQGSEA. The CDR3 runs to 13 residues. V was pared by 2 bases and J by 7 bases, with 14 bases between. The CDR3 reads CSVEQEGGNEAFF. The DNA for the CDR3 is TGCAGCGTTGAACAGGAGGGTGGAAATGAAGCTTTCTTT.

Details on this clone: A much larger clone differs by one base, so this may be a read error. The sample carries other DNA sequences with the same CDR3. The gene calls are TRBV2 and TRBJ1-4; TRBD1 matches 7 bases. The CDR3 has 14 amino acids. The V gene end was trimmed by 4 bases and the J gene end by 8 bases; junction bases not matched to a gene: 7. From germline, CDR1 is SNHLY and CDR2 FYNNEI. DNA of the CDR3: TGTGCCAGCAGTGTGAGGGGGCGAGGCGAAAAACTGTTTTTT. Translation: CASSVRGRGEKLFF.

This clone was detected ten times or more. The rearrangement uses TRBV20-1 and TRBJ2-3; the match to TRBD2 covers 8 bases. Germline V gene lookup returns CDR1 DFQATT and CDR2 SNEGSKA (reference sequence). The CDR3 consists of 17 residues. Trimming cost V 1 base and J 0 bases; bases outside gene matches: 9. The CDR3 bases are TGCAGTGCTAGAGGCCAAACTAGCGGACCTAGCACAGATACGCAGTATTTT. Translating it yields CSARGQTSGPSTDTQYF.

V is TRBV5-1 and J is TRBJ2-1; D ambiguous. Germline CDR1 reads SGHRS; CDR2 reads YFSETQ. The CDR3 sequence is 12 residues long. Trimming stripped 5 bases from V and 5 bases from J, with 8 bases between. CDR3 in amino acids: CASRRNHNEQFF. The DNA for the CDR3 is TGCGCCAGCAGACGGAACCACAATGAGCAGTTCTTC.

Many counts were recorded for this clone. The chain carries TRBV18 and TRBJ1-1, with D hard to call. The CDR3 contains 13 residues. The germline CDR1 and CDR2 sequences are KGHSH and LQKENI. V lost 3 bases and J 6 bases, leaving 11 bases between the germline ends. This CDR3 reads CASSPISASEAFF. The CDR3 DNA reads TGTGCCAGCTCACCGATATCAGCGTCTGAAGCTTTCTTT.